Reported below is one T cell receptor (beta chain). Sequencing was performed with immunoSEQ multiplex PCR; in TCRdb, only in-frame clones are kept and a portion is missing. This sample has a few hundred thousand clones, with approximately 89% found just once. Germline-derived CDR1 and CDR2 are KGHSY and FQNENV. V was shortened by 0 bases and J by 2 bases, with 11 bases between the two germline ends. CDR3 length equals 15 residues. This entry comes from a study of blood T cell repertoires in COVID-19. The sequenced material came from peripheral blood. The chain carries TRBV16 and TRBJ2-7; possibly TRBD1 for D (6 bases). The receptor comes from a woman aged 60-75 years with COVID-19, enrolled during active disease. The CDR3 sequence: CASSQSPGAPYEQYF. The DNA for the CDR3 is TGTGCCAGCAGCCAATCCCCAGGGGCCCCCTACGAGCAGTACTTC.